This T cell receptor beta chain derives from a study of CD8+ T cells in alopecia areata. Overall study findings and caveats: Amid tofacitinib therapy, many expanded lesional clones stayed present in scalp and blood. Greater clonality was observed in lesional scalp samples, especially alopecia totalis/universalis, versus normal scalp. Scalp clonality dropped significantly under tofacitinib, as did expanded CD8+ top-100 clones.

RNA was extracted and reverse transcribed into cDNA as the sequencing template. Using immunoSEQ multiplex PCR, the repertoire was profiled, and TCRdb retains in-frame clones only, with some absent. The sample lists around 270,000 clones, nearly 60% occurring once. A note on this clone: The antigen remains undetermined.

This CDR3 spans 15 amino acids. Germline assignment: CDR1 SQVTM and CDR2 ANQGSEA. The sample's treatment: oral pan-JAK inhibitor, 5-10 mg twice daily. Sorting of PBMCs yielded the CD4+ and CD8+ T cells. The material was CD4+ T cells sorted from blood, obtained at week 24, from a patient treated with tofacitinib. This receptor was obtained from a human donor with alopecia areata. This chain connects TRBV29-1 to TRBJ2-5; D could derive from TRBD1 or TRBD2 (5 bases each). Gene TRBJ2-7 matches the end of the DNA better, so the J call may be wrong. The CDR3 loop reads CSVEASGTSTYEQYF. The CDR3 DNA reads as TGCAGCGTTGAAGCATCCGGGACGAGCACCTACGAGCAGTACTTC.